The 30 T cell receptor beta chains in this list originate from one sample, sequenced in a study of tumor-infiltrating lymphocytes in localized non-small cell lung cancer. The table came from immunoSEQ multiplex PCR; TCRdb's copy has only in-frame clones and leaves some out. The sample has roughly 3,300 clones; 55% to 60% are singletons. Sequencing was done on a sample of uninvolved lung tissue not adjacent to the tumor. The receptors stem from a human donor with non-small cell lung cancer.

The CDR3 here is CASSEQRQGLSEQYF. Written as DNA, the CDR3 is TGTGCCAGCAGTGAGCAAAGGCAGGGGCTGAGCGAGCAGTACTTC. J is TRBJ2-7 and V is TRBV2; D is perhaps TRBD1 (6 bases). Trimming removed 3 bases from V and 6 bases from J, with 18 bases in between. The CDR3 is 15 amino acids. CDR1 is SNHLY and CDR2 is FYNNEI in the germline V gene.

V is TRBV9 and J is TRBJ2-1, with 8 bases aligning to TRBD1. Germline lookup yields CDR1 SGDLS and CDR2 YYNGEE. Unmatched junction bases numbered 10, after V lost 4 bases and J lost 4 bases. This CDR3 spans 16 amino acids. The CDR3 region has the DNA TGTGCCAGCAGCCTACTCTCGGGGACAGGATACAATGAGCAGTTCTTC. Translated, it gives CASSLLSGTGYNEQFF.

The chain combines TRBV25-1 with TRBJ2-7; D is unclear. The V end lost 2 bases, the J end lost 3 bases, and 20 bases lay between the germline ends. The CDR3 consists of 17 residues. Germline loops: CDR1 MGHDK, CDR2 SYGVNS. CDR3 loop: CASSEKFGQSRLYEQYF. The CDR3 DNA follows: TGTGCCAGCAGTGAAAAATTTGGGCAGAGTCGCCTCTACGAGCAGTACTTC.

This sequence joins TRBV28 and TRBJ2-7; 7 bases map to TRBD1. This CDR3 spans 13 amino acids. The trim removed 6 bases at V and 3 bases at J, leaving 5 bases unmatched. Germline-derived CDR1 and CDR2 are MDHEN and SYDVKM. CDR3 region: CASSPTGNYEQYF. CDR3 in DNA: TGTGCCAGCAGCCCGACAGGGAACTACGAGCAGTACTTC.

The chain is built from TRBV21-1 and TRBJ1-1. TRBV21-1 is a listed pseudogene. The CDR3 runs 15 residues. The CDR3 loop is CASSKDARRDTEAFF. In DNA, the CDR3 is TGTGCCAGCAGCAAAGATGCCAGGAGGGACACTGAAGCTTTCTTT.

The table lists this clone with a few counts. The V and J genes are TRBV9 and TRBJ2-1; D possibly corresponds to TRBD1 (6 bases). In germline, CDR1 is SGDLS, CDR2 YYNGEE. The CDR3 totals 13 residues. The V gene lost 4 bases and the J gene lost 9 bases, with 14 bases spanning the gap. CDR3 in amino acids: CASSFQGDIEQFF. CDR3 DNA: TGTGCCAGCAGCTTCCAAGGGGACATTGAGCAGTTCTTC.

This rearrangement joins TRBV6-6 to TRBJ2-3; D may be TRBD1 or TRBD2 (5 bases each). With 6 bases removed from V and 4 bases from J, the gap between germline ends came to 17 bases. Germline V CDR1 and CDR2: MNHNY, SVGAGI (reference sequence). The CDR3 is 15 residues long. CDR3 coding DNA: TGTGCCAGCAGCCGACCTGGGGCGGGCCCAGATACGCAGTATTTT. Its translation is CASSRPGAGPDTQYF.

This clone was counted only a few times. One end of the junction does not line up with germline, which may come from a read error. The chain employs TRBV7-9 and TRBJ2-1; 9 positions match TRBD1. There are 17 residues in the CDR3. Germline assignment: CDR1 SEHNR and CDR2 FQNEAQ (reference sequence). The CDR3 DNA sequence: TGTGCCAGCAGCGTAGCGAGGGGACAGGGACAAGACAATGAGCAGTTCTTC. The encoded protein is CASSVARGQGQDNEQFF. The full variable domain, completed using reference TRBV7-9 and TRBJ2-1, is DTGVSQNPRHKITKRGQNVTFRCDPISEHNRLYWYRQTLGQGPEFLTYFQNEAQLEKSRLLSDRFSAERPKGSFSTLEIQRTEQGDSAMYLCASSVARGQGQDNEQFFGPGTRLTVL.

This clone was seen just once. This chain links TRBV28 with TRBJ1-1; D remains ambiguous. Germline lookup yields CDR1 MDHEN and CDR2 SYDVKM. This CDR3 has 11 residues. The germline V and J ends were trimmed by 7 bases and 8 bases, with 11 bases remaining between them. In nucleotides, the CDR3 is TGTGCCAGCACCCATAACGGCGAAGCTTTCTTT. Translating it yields CASTHNGEAFF.

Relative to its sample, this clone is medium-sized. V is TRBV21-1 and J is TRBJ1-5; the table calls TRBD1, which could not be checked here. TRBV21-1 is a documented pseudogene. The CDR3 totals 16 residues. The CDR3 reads CASSEGTGEWDQPQHF. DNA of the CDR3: TGTGCCAGCTCCGAAGGAACAGGGGAATGGGATCAGCCCCAGCATTTT.

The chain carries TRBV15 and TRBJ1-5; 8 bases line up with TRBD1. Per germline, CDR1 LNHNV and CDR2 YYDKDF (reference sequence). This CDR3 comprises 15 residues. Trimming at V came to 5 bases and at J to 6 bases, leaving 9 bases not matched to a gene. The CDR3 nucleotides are TGTGCCACCAGCGGAACCAGGGGGCAAGGTCAGCCCCAGCATTTT. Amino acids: CATSGTRGQGQPQHF.

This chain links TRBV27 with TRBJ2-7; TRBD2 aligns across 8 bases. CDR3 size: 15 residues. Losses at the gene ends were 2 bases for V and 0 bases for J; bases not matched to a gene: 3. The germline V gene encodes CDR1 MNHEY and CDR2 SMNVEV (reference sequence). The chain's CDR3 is CASSLMSGSSYEQYF. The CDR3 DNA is TGTGCCAGCAGTTTAATGAGCGGGAGCTCCTACGAGCAGTACTTC.

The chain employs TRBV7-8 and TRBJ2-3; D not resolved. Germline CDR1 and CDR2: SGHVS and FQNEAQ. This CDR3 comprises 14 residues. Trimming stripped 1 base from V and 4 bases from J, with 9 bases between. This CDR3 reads CASSLGAIADTQYF. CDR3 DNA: TGTGCCAGCAGCTTAGGGGCGATAGCAGATACGCAGTATTTT. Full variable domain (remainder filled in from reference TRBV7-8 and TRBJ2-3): GAGVSQSPRYKVAKRGQDVALRCDPISGHVSLFWYQQALGQGPEFLTYFQNEAQLDKSGLPSDRFFAERPEGSVSTLKIQRTQQEDSAVYLCASSLGAIADTQYFGPGTRLTVL.

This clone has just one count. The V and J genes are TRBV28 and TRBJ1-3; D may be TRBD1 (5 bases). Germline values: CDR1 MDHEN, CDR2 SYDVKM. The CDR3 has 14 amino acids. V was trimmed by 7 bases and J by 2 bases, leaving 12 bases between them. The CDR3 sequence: CASTAGGAGNTIYF. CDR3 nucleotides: TGTGCCAGCACCGCCGGGGGGGCTGGAAACACCATATATTTT.

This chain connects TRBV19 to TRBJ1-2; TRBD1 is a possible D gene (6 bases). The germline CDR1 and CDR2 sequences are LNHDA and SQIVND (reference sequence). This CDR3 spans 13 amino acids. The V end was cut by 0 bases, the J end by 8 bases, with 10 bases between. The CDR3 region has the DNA TGTGCCAGTAGTATAGAGGGGGCGAACGGCTACACCTTC. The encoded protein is CASSIEGANGYTF.

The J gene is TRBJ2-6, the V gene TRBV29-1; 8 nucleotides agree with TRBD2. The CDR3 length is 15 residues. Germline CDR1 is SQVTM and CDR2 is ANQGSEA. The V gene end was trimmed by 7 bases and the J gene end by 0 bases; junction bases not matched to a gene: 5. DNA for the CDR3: TGCAGCGCCGGGGGGGGAAGCTCTGGGGCCAACGTCCTGACTTTC. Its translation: CSAGGGSSGANVLTF.

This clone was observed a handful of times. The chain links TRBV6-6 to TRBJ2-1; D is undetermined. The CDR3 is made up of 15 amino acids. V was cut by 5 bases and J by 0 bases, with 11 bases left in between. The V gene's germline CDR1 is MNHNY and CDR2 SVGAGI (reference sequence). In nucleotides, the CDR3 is TGTGCCAGCAGTCCCGACACCAACTCCTACAATGAGCAGTTCTTC. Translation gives CASSPDTNSYNEQFF.

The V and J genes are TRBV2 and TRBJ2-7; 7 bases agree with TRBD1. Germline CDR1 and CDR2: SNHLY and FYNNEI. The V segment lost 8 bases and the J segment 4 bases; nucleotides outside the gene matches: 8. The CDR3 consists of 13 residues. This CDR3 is CASQETGSYEQYF. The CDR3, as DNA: TGTGCCAGCCAGGAGACAGGGTCGTACGAGCAGTACTTC.

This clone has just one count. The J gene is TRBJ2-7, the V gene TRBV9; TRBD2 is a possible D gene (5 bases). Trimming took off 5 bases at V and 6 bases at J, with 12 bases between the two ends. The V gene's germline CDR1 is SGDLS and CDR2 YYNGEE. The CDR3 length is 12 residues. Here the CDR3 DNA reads TGTGCCAGCAGTGCCACCCGGGGCGAGCAGTACTTC. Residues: CASSATRGEQYF.

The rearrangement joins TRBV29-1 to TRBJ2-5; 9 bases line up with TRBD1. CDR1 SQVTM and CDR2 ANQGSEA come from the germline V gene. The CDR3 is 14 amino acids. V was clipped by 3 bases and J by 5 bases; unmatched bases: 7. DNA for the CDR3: TGCAGCGTTGAGGGGGGACAGGGTATGGAGACCCAGTACTTC. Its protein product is CSVEGGQGMETQYF.

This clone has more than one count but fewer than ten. The CDR3 DNA sequence: TGTGCCAGTAGTACCACAGGCGCTTCTAACTATGGCTACACCTTC. Protein: CASSTTGASNYGYTF. The V and J genes are TRBV19 and TRBJ1-2; D is possibly TRBD1 (5 bases). The V end was cut by 4 bases, the J end by 0 bases, with 12 bases between. This CDR3 comprises 15 residues. Germline lookup yields CDR1 LNHDA and CDR2 SQIVND (reference sequence).

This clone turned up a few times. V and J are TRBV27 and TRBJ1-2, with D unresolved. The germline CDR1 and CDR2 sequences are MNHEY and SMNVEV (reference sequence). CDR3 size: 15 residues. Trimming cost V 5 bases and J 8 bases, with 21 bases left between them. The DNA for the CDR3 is TGTGCCAGCAGTCCGTCAGGCGATTTGGTCTGGGGCTACACCTTC. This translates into CASSPSGDLVWGYTF.

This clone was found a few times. CDR3 residues: CASGDREETQYF. The CDR3 nucleotides read TGTGCCAGCGGGGACAGAGAAGAGACCCAGTACTTC. The rearrangement joins TRBV6-1 to TRBJ2-5, with TRBD1 matching 7 bases. This CDR3 has 12 residues. Germline CDR1 reads MNHNS; CDR2 reads SASEGT. V trimming: 8 bases; J trimming: 3 bases; junction bases outside the gene matches: 3.

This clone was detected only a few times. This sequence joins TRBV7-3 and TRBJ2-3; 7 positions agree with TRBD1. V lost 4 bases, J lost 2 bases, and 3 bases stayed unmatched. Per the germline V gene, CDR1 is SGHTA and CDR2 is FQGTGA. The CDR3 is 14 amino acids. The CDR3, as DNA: TGTGCCAGCAGCTCACAGGGGTTCACAGATACGCAGTATTTT. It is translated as CASSSQGFTDTQYF.

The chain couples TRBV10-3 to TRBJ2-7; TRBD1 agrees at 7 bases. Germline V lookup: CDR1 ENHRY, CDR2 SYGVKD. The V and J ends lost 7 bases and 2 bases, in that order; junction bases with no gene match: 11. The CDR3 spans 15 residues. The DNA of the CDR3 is TGTGCCATCACTGACAGGGTGTCCCCGCCCTACGAGCAGTACTTC. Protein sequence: CAITDRVSPPYEQYF.

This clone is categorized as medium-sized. CDR3 coding DNA: TGTGCCAGCAGCGTGGGCAGGGGGGTTTCTGAAGCTTTCTTT. Translation gives CASSVGRGVSEAFF. The chain employs TRBV9 and TRBJ1-1; 7 nucleotides line up with TRBD1. The CDR3 consists of 14 residues. V lost 2 bases, J lost 6 bases, and 7 bases stayed unmatched. Germline lookup yields CDR1 SGDLS and CDR2 YYNGEE.

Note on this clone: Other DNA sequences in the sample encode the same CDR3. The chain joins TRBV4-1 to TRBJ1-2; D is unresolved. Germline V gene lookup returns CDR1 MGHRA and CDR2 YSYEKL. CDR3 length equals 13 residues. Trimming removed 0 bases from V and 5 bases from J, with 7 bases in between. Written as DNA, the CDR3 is TGCGCCAGCAGCCAAGACCCCAGGTATGGCTACACCTTC. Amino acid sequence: CASSQDPRYGYTF.

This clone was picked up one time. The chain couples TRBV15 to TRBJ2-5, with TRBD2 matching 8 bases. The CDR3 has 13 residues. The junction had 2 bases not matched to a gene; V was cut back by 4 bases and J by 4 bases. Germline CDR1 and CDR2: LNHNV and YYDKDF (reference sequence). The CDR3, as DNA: TGTGCCACCAGCATCAGCGGGGGAGAGACCCAGTACTTC. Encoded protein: CATSISGGETQYF.

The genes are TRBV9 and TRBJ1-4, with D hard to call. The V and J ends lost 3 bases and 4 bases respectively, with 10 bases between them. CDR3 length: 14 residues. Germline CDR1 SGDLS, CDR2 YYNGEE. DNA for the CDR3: TGTGCCAGCAGCGCCCCCGGCGATAATGAAAAACTGTTTTTT. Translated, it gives CASSAPGDNEKLFF.

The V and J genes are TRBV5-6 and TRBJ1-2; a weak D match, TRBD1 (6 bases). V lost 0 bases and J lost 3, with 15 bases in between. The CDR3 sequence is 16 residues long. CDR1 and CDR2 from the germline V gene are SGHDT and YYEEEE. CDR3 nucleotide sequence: TGTGCCAGCAGCTTGGGAGGCACAGGGCGTCACTATGGCTACACCTTC. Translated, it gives CASSLGGTGRHYGYTF. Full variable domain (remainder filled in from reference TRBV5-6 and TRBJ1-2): DAGVTQSPTHLIKTRGQQVTLRCSPKSGHDTVSWYQQALGQGPQFIFQYYEEEERQRGNFPDRFSGHQFPNYSSELNVNALLLGDSALYLCASSLGGTGRHYGYTFGSGTRLTVV.